These 18 T cell receptor beta chains share one sample of origin, sequenced in a study of control samples from healthy donors and cancer patients. Profiling relied on immunoSEQ multiplex PCR, and the TCRdb table lists in-frame clones only, not all of them. The profile shows around 58,000 clones, 88% of them singletons. Sequencing was performed on blood. These receptors originate from a man between 50 and 59 years old in good health.

J is TRBJ2-7 and V is TRBV7-9; D perhaps matches TRBD2 (5 bases). CDR1 and CDR2 (germline): SEHNR, FQNEAQ (reference sequence). V was trimmed by 3 bases and J by 1 base, leaving 10 bases between them. The CDR3 consists of 14 residues. This CDR3 reads CASSFDYSSYEQYF. The CDR3 DNA reads as TGTGCCAGCAGCTTCGACTACTCTTCCTACGAGCAGTACTTC.

CDR3 sequence: CASTRGIHETQYF. The CDR3 DNA reads as TGTGCCAGTACCCGGGGGATCCATGAGACCCAGTACTTC. The chain recombines TRBV19 with TRBJ2-5, with D perhaps TRBD2 (6 bases). Germline V gene data show CDR1 as LNHDA and CDR2 as SQIVND (reference sequence). Trimming removed 7 bases from V and 5 bases from J, with 14 bases in between. This CDR3 has 13 residues.

The rearrangement uses TRBV28 and TRBJ2-7, with 14 bases fitting TRBD2. The CDR3 is 18 amino acids. The V gene's germline CDR1 is MDHEN and CDR2 SYDVKM. V trimming: 7 bases; J trimming: 4 bases; junction bases outside the gene matches: 15. The chain's CDR3 is CASIGDRPWTSGRYEQYF. DNA of the CDR3: TGTGCCAGCATTGGGGACAGGCCGTGGACTAGCGGGAGGTACGAGCAGTACTTC.

V gene TRBV5-1 combines with J gene TRBJ1-5, with unresolved D. The length of the CDR3 is 15 residues. The germline gives CDR1 SGHRS, CDR2 YFSETQ. The V end lost 0 bases, the J end lost 3 bases, and 10 bases lay between the germline ends. The CDR3 DNA reads TGCGCCAGCAGCTTGGCTGGGTACGACAATCAGCCCCAGCATTTT. Its translation is CASSLAGYDNQPQHF.

The chain is built from TRBV9 and TRBJ2-1; D is perhaps TRBD1 or TRBD2 (5 bases each). V lost 2 bases to trimming and J lost 0 bases, with 9 bases between them. CDR1 is SGDLS, CDR2 YYNGEE, per germline. The CDR3 sequence is 15 residues long. CDR3 in amino acids: CASSVWGSSYNEQFF. CDR3 in DNA: TGTGCCAGCAGCGTTTGGGGGAGCTCCTACAATGAGCAGTTCTTC.

The genes are TRBV19 and TRBJ1-1; no definite D call. Germline CDR1 reads LNHDA; CDR2 reads SQIVND (reference sequence). The CDR3 runs to 14 residues. V was pared by 2 bases and J by 4 bases, with 11 bases between. The DNA of the CDR3 is TGTGCCAGTAGTATATGGGAGGGAGGCACTGAAGCTTTCTTT. Encoded protein: CASSIWEGGTEAFF.

The rearrangement joins TRBV3-1 (or the pseudogene TRBV3-2) to TRBJ1-6, with 8 bases lining up with TRBD1. The germline gives CDR1 LGHDT, CDR2 YNNKEL (reference sequence). The CDR3 is 14 amino acids. V lost 6 bases and J lost 14; bases outside the gene matches: 12. The CDR3 loop is CASRNQGASEALHF. CDR3 DNA: TGTGCCAGCAGGAACCAGGGGGCCTCCGAGGCCCTCCACTTT.

This rearrangement joins TRBV27 to TRBJ1-4; D not resolved. V was pared by 1 base and J by 2 bases, with 2 bases between. Germline assignment: CDR1 MNHEY and CDR2 SMNVEV (reference sequence). The CDR3 has 13 amino acids. The DNA of the CDR3 is TGTGCCAGCAGTTTATTCACTAATGAAAAACTGTTTTTT. Amino acid sequence: CASSLFTNEKLFF.

V is TRBV2 and J is TRBJ1-6; D gene ambiguous. Germline V gene sequence: CDR1 SNHLY, CDR2 FYNNEI. The CDR3 consists of 15 residues. Trimming cost V 4 bases and J 3 bases, with 10 bases left between them. CDR3 nucleotide sequence: TGTGCCAGCAGTGGGGTCGGAGACTATAATTCACCCCTCCACTTT. Translated: CASSGVGDYNSPLHF.

V gene TRBV6-1 combines with J gene TRBJ1-5; 9 bases fit TRBD1. Germline-derived CDR1 and CDR2 are MNHNS and SASEGT. Trimming at V came to 0 bases and at J to 5 bases, leaving 5 bases not matched to a gene. CDR3 length: 16 amino acids. CDR3 in DNA: TGTGCCAGCAGTGAAGCCGAGGGACAGGGCCATCAGCCCCAGCATTTT. Its translation: CASSEAEGQGHQPQHF.

The chain combines TRBV19 with TRBJ1-5; no definite D call. V was trimmed by 4 bases and J by 2 bases, leaving 15 bases between them. CDR1 and CDR2 (germline): LNHDA, SQIVND (reference sequence). CDR3 size: 16 residues. The CDR3 region is CASSRADIWGNQPQHF. The CDR3, as DNA: TGTGCCAGTAGTAGGGCAGACATCTGGGGCAATCAGCCCCAGCATTTT.

This chain connects TRBV29-1 to TRBJ2-3, with 10 bases that match TRBD2. With 1 base clipped from V and 5 bases from J, the junction kept 6 bases outside the gene matches. The CDR3 is 15 residues long. From germline, CDR1 is SQVTM and CDR2 ANQGSEA. CDR3 region: CSVEGASGRLDTQYF. The DNA of the CDR3 is TGCAGCGTTGAAGGGGCTAGCGGGAGATTAGATACGCAGTATTTT.

This chain joins TRBV24-1 and TRBJ2-7; weak D call: TRBD1 (5 bases). The germline V gene has CDR1 KGHDR and CDR2 SFDVKD. Trimming cost V 6 bases and J 2 bases, with 7 bases left between them. The CDR3 consists of 12 residues. The CDR3 DNA sequence: TGTGCCACCAGTACAGGACCCTACGAGCAGTACTTC. Its protein is CATSTGPYEQYF.

The rearrangement links TRBV9 to TRBJ2-1, with D possibly TRBD2 on 5 matching bases. The CDR3 length is 13 residues. Germline V gene sequence: CDR1 SGDLS, CDR2 YYNGEE. V was trimmed by 2 bases and J by 9 bases, leaving 12 bases between them. The CDR3 region has the DNA TGTGCCAGCAGCGTGCGGGCCTTAGGTGAGCAGTTCTTC. Protein product: CASSVRALGEQFF.

The rearrangement joins TRBV12-2 to TRBJ1-5; the table's D call TRBD1 went unverified against the DNA. TRBV12-2 is given as a pseudogene. The CDR3 has 19 amino acids. The chain's CDR3 is CASRLVWDRLTASNQPQHF. The DNA for the CDR3 is TGTGCAAGTCGCTTAGTGTGGGACAGGCTAACCGCTAGCAATCAGCCCCAGCATTTT.

This sequence joins TRBV28 and TRBJ1-1; D not certain. The V gene's germline CDR1 is MDHEN and CDR2 SYDVKM. Trimming removed 8 bases at V and 5 bases at J, with 18 bases between. The CDR3 length is 14 residues. The CDR3, as DNA: TGTGCCAGCTCTACTGGGTTGGTATGGACTGAAGCTTTCTTT. Translated, it gives CASSTGLVWTEAFF.

The CDR3, as DNA: TGCGCCAGCAGCGCCAGGGACTTTACCTACGAGCAGTACTTC. Residues: CASSARDFTYEQYF. The rearrangement uses TRBV5-1 and TRBJ2-7, with D possibly TRBD2 on 6 matching bases. This CDR3 comprises 14 residues. Germline values: CDR1 SGHRS, CDR2 YFSETQ. Trimming pared 4 bases from V and 2 bases from J, leaving 13 bases between.

The rearrangement joins TRBV28 to TRBJ2-5; maybe TRBD1 (6 bases). Looked up from germline, CDR1 is MDHEN and CDR2 is SYDVKM. The CDR3 spans 13 residues. The V and J ends lost 6 bases and 5 bases respectively, with 13 bases between them. CDR3 in amino acids: CASRRQAGETQYF. The CDR3 bases are TGTGCCAGCAGACGACAGGCTGGGGAGACCCAGTACTTC.